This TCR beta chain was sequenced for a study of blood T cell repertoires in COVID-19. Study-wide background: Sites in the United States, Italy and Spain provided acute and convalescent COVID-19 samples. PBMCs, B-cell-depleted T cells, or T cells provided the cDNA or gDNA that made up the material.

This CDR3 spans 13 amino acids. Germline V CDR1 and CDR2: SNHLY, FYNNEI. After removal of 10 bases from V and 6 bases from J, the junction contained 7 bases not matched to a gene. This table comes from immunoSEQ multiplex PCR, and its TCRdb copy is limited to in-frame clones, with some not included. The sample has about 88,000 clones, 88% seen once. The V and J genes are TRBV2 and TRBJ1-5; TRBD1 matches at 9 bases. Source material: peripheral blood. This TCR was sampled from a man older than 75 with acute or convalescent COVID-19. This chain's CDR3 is CATQDRGTQPQHF. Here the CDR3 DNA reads TGTGCCACCCAGGACAGGGGTACTCAGCCCCAGCATTTT.